The text below deals with one T cell receptor beta chain. This sample is part of a study of blood T cell repertoires in COVID-19. The authors' processing: Reference gene primers were amplified, and this amplification served to estimate nucleated cell counts. The protocol was immunoSEQ multiplex PCR, while the TCRdb copy is restricted to in-frame clones and leaves out a portion. V and J calls and clone size are given by that table; D and trimming were obtained from the DNA. The repertoire holds about 89,000 clones, with approximately 84% as singletons. With 3 bases removed from V and 5 bases from J, the gap between germline ends came to 10 bases. CDR3 length: 13 residues. Germline assignment: CDR1 GTSNPN and CDR2 SVGIG (reference sequence).

The clonotype comes from a man between 65 and 85 years old with acute or convalescent COVID-19. This chain links TRBV30 with TRBJ1-4; D remains unclear. The sample was peripheral blood. CDR3 sequence reads: CAWRWSTNEKLFF. The CDR3 DNA follows: TGTGCCTGGAGGTGGTCGACAAATGAAAAACTGTTTTTT.